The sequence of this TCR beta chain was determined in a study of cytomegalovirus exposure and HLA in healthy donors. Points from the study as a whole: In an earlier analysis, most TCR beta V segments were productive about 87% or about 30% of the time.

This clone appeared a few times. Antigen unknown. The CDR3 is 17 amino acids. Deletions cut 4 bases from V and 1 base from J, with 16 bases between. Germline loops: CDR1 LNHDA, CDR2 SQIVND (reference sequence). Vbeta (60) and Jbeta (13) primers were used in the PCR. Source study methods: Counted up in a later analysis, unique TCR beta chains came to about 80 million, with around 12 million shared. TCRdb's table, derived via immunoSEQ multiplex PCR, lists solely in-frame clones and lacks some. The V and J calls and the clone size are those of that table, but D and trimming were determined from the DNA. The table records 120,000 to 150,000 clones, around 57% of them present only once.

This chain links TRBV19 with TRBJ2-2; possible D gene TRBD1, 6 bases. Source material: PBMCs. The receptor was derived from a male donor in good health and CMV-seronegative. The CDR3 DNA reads TGTGCCAGTAGTAGTTTCGAGGGACAAGGGAACACCGGGGAGCTGTTTTTT. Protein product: CASSSFEGQGNTGELFF.